Listed below are T cell receptor beta chains from one sample, sequenced in a study of shared clonotypes between healthy human individuals. The repertoire was sequenced with immunoSEQ multiplex PCR; TCRdb's copy has only in-frame clones and lacks some. The table lists some 2 million clones, over 85% of them singletons. Input material: naive CD4+ T cells sorted from blood. The receptor source for this set is a man between 18 and 35 years old in good health. Each CDR3 is given with its conserved first and last residue. Each record gives: CDR3 protein, CDR3 DNA, J gene, clone size, D gene, CDR3 length, V gene. A D gene is named only where the DNA matches it firmly. Clone size is not always given. Where it is, it says once, few, many or a class for expanded clones.

CASSFPLRDRPLYF	TGTGCCAGCAGCTTCCCCCTTAGGGACAGGCCCCTGTACTTC	TRBJ2-5	-	TRBD1	14	TRBV7-9
CASRQLFTDTQYF	TGTGCCAGCAGACAACTTTTCACAGATACGCAGTATTTT	TRBJ2-3	-	-	13	TRBV6-5
CASSLSSGTNSYEQYF	TGTGCCAGTAGTCTATCTTCCGGGACTAACTCCTACGAGCAGTACTTC	TRBJ2-7	-	TRBD2	16	TRBV19
CASSLIGDAGELFF	TGTGCCAGCAGTTTAATAGGAGACGCCGGGGAGCTGTTTTTT	TRBJ2-2	-	-	14	TRBV28
CATSRDLIQAGINYGYTF	TGTGCCACCAGCAGAGACTTAATCCAGGCAGGGATTAACTATGGCTACACCTTC	TRBJ1-2	-	-	18	TRBV15
CASSLGGGGAQETQYF	TGCGCCAGCAGCTTGGGTGGCGGGGGCGCCCAGGAGACCCAGTACTTC	TRBJ2-5	-	-	16	TRBV5-1
CASSGVYTGSFYEQYF	TGTGCCAGCAGTGGAGTTTATACAGGGAGTTTCTACGAGCAGTACTTC	TRBJ2-7	-	-	16	TRBV28
CASSPWTGVGYEQYF	TGTGCCAGCAGCCCCTGGACAGGGGTTGGATACGAGCAGTACTTC	TRBJ2-7	-	TRBD1	15	TRBV9
CASSFRLAGVKETQYF	TGTGCCAGCAGCTTCCGGCTAGCGGGAGTGAAAGAGACCCAGTACTTC	TRBJ2-5	-	TRBD2	16	TRBV7-2
CASSSVGSGYTF	TGTGCCAGCAGTTCTGTAGGGTCTGGCTACACCTTC	TRBJ1-2	-	-	12	TRBV28
CASSETGNQPQHF	TGTGCCAGCAGTGAAACCGGGAATCAGCCCCAGCATTTT	TRBJ1-5	few	-	13	TRBV25-1
CSAKDGVTGELFF	TGCAGCGCCAAGGATGGGGTCACCGGGGAGCTGTTTTTT	TRBJ2-2	-	-	13	TRBV29-1
CASSLGPSPYEQYF	TGTGCCAGCAGCTTAGGGCCTAGTCCCTACGAGCAGTACTTC	TRBJ2-7	-	-	14	TRBV7-2
CASTSGTTINEQYF	TGTGCCAGCACCTCCGGGACTACGATCAACGAGCAGTACTTC	TRBJ2-7	-	TRBD2	14	TRBV5-4
CASSQKGTTYNEQFF	TGCGCCAGCAGCCAAAAAGGGACGACCTACAATGAGCAGTTCTTC	TRBJ2-1	-	-	15	TRBV4-1
CATSRDRTISYEQYF	TGTGCCACCAGCAGAGATCGGACAATCTCCTACGAGCAGTACTTC	TRBJ2-7	once	-	15	TRBV15
CASSSPGTGGGEAFF	TGTGCCAGCAGTTCCCCCGGGACAGGGGGAGGTGAAGCTTTCTTT	TRBJ1-1	-	TRBD1	15	TRBV6-5
CASSRGQGFTEAFF	TGTGCCAGCAGCAGGGGACAGGGCTTCACTGAAGCTTTCTTT	TRBJ1-1	-	TRBD1	14	TRBV7-2
CASSEWQAELF	TGTGCCAGCAGTGAATGGCAGGCCGAGCTCTTC	TRBJ1-2	-	-	11	TRBV2
CASSAGEGNIQYF	TGTGCCAGCAGTGCGGGGGAGGGAAACATTCAGTACTTC	TRBJ2-4	-	TRBD2	13	TRBV2
CASRTGEEETQYF	TGTGCCAGCAGGACCGGGGAGGAGGAGACCCAGTACTTC	TRBJ2-5	-	-	13	TRBV5-4
CATSRGTSSPLHF	TGTGCCACCTCCCGGGGGACTAGTTCACCCCTCCACTTT	TRBJ1-6	-	-	13	TRBV5-6
CASSDGTGYGYTF	TGTGCCAGCAGCGACGGGACAGGCTATGGCTACACCTTC	TRBJ1-2	-	TRBD1	13	TRBV5-5
CASSDHCRDKTYEQYF	TGTGCCAGCAGTGACCACTGCCGGGACAAAACCTACGAGCAGTACTTC	TRBJ2-7	once	-	16	TRBV6-4
CASSLGRLLEQYF	TGTGCCAGCAGCTTAGGTCGGCTACTCGAGCAGTACTTC	TRBJ2-7	-	-	13	TRBV5-6
CASSGSGQAWETQYF	TGTGCCAGCAGCGGATCCGGACAGGCCTGGGAGACCCAGTACTTC	TRBJ2-5	-	TRBD1	15	TRBV9
CASSESLRPYEQYF	TGCGCCAGCAGTGAATCCTTACGCCCCTACGAGCAGTACTTC	TRBJ2-7	once	-	14	TRBV10-1
CASSVDGYSYNSPLHF	TGTGCCAGCAGCGTAGACGGGTACTCCTATAATTCACCCCTCCACTTT	TRBJ1-6	-	-	16	TRBV9
CASSLRRPSADTQYF	TGTGCCAGCAGCTTAAGGCGCCCCTCGGCAGATACGCAGTATTTT	TRBJ2-3	once	-	15	TRBV7-2
CAWSKGEDEQYF	TGTGCCTGGAGTAAGGGGGAAGACGAGCAGTACTTC	TRBJ2-7	-	-	12	TRBV30
CASSRGSTSGGPGTTDTQYF	TGCGCCAGCAGCCGGGGATCGACTAGCGGGGGGCCCGGGACCACAGATACGCAGTATTTT	TRBJ2-3	-	TRBD2	20	TRBV4-1
CASMRSQETQYF	TGTGCCAGCATGAGGAGCCAAGAGACCCAGTACTTC	TRBJ2-5	-	-	12	TRBV2
CASRGGLYTEAFF	TGTGCCTCTCGGGGGGGTCTGTACACTGAAGCTTTCTTT	TRBJ1-1	-	-	13	TRBV30
CSVGWALKETQYF	TGCAGCGTTGGGTGGGCTCTAAAAGAGACCCAGTACTTC	TRBJ2-5	-	-	13	TRBV29-1
CASSPRGSETQYF	TGTGCCAGCAGTCCTCGGGGGTCCGAGACCCAGTACTTC	TRBJ2-5	once	-	13	TRBV27
CASSFVIGTTETQYF	TGTGCCAGCAGCTTTGTGATAGGTACTACGGAGACCCAGTACTTC	TRBJ2-5	-	-	15	TRBV7-2
CSARDKDTQYF	TGCAGTGCTAGAGATAAAGATACGCAGTATTTT	TRBJ2-3	-	-	11	TRBV20-1
CAISPGQGNQPQHF	TGTGCCATCAGCCCGGGACAGGGCAATCAGCCCCAGCATTTT	TRBJ1-5	-	TRBD1	14	TRBV10-3
CASSGQGGIDTQYF	TGTGCCAGCAGTGGACAGGGGGGGATTGATACGCAGTATTTT	TRBJ2-3	-	TRBD1	14	TRBV2
CASSLFAGGGLTDTQYF	TGTGCCAGCAGTTTATTTGCGGGAGGGGGTTTGACAGATACGCAGTATTTT	TRBJ2-3	few	TRBD2	17	TRBV27
CASSSQGVPNTEAFF	TGTGCCAGCAGCTCCCAGGGGGTCCCGAACACTGAAGCTTTCTTT	TRBJ1-1	-	TRBD1	15	TRBV7-9
CASSLRSSYEQYF	TGTGCCAGCAGCTTACGGAGCAGCTACGAGCAGTACTTC	TRBJ2-7	-	-	13	TRBV11-3
CSVAPQKANEKLFF	TGCAGCGTGGCCCCCCAGAAGGCTAATGAAAAACTGTTTTTT	TRBJ1-4	-	-	14	TRBV29-1
CASRIHAGTAFGEQYF	TGTGCCAGCAGAATACACGCCGGGACAGCCTTTGGCGAGCAGTACTTC	TRBJ2-7	-	TRBD1	16	TRBV5-5
CASSAPIGKRGITDTQYF	TGTGCCAGCAGCGCTCCAATTGGGAAGCGGGGGATCACAGATACGCAGTATTTT	TRBJ2-3	once	-	18	TRBV21-1
CASSRRDLVNQPQHF	TGTGCCAGCAGTCGCCGGGACCTAGTCAATCAGCCCCAGCATTTT	TRBJ1-5	once	-	15	TRBV28
CASSPPGQGTTNEKLFF	TGTGCCAGCTCACCACCCGGACAGGGGACGACTAATGAAAAACTGTTTTTT	TRBJ1-4	-	TRBD1	17	TRBV18
CASSRGLRGEQFF	TGTGCCAGCAGCCGGGGACTCCGGGGTGAGCAGTTCTTC	TRBJ2-1	-	-	13	TRBV7-3
CASSQPWGGGPNEQYF	TGCGCCAGCAGCCAGCCTTGGGGCGGGGGGCCTAACGAGCAGTACTTC	TRBJ2-7	once	TRBD2	16	TRBV4-1
CASSQQDFALSYTF	TGCGCCAGCAGCCAACAGGACTTCGCCCTATCCTACACCTTC	TRBJ1-2	-	-	14	TRBV4-3
CASSQPADTQYF	TGCGCCAGCAGCCAGCCGGCAGATACGCAGTATTTT	TRBJ2-3	-	-	12	TRBV4-1